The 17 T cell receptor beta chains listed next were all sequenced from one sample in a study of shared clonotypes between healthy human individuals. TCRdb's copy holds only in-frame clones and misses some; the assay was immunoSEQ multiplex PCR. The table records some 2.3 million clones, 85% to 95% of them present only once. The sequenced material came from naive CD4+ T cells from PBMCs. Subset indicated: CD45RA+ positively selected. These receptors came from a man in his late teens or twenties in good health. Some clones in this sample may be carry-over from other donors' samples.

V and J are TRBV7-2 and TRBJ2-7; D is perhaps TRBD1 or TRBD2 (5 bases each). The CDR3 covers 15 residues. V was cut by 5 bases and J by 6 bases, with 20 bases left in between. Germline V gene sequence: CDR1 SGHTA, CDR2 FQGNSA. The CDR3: CASSPTGAASGEQYF. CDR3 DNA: TGTGCCAGCAGCCCCACCGGGGCCGCTTCGGGCGAGCAGTACTTC.

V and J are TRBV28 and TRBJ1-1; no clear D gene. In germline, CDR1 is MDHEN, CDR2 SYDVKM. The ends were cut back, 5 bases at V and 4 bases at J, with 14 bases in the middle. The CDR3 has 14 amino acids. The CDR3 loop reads CASSLLGQSTEAFF. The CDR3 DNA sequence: TGTGCCAGCAGTCTCCTCGGGCAGAGCACTGAAGCTTTCTTT.

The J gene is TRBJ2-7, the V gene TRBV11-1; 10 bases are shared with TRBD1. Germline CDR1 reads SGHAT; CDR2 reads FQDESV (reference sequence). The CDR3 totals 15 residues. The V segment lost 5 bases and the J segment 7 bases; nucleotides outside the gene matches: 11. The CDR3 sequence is CASSQVDRGLREQYF. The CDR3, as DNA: TGTGCCAGCAGCCAAGTCGACAGGGGGCTGAGGGAGCAGTACTTC.

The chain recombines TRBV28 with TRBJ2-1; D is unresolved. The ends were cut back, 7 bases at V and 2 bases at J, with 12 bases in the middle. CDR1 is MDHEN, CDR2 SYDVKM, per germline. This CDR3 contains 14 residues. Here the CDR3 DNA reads TGTGCCAGCACTCCGCGACCTGCCTACAATGAGCAGTTCTTC. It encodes CASTPRPAYNEQFF.

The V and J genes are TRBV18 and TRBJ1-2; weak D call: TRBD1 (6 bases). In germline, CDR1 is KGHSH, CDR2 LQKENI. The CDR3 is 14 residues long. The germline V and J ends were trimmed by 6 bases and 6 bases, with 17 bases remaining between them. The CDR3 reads CASSPGAGADGYTF. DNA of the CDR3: TGTGCCAGCTCGCCTGGGGCAGGGGCGGATGGCTACACCTTC.

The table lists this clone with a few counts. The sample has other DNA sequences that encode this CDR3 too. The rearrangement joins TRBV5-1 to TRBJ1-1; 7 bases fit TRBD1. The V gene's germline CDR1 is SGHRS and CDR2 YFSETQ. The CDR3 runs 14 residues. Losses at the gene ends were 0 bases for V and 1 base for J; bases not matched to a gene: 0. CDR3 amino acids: CASSLEGANTEAFF. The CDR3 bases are TGCGCCAGCAGCTTGGAGGGGGCGAACACTGAAGCTTTCTTT.

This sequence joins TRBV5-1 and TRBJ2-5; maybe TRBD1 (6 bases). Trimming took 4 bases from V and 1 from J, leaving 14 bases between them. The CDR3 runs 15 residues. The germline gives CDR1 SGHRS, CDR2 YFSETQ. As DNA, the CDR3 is TGCGCCAGCAGCCCGGTGGGGGCAGGCCAAGAGACCCAGTACTTC. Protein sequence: CASSPVGAGQETQYF.

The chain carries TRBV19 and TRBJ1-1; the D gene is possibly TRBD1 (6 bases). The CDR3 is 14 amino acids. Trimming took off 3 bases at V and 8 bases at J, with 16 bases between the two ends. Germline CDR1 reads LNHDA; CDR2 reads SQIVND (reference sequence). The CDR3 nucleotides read TGTGCCAGTAGTATCGGAGGGGGGCGCGGAGAAGCTTTCTTT. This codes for CASSIGGGRGEAFF.

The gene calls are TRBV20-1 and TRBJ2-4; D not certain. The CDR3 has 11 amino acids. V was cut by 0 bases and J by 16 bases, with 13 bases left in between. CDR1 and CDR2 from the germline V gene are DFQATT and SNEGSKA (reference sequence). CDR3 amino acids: CSARDQVLSYF. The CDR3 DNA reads TGCAGTGCTAGAGATCAGGTCCTTTCCTACTTC.

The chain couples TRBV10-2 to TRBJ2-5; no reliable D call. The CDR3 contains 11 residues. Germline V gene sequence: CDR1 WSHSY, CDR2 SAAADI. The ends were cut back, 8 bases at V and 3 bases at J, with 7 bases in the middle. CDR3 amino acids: CASSGKETQYF. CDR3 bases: TGCGCCAGCTCGGGCAAAGAGACCCAGTACTTC.

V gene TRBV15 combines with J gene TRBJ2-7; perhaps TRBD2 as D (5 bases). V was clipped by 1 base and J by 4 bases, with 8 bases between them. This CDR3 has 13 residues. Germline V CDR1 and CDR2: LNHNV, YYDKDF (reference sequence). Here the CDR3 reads CATSRAGYYEQYF. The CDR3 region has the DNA TGTGCCACCAGCAGAGCGGGGTATTACGAGCAGTACTTC.

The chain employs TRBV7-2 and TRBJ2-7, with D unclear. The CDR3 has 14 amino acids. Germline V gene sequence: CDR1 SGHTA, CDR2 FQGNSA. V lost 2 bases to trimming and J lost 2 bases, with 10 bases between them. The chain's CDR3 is CASSLLRSPYEQYF. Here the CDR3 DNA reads TGTGCCAGCAGCTTATTAAGATCCCCCTACGAGCAGTACTTC. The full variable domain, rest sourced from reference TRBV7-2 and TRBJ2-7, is GAGVSQSPSNKVTEKGKDVELRCDPISGHTALYWYRQSLGQGLEFLIYFQGNSAPDKSGLPSDRFSAERTGGSVSTLTIQRTQQEDSAVYLCASSLLRSPYEQYFGPGTRLTVT.

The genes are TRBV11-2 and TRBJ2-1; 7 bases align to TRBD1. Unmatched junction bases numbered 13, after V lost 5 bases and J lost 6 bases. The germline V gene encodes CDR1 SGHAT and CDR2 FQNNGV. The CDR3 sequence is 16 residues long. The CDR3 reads CASSVRGQSAVNEQFF. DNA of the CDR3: TGTGCCAGCAGCGTTAGGGGACAGTCCGCGGTCAATGAGCAGTTCTTC.

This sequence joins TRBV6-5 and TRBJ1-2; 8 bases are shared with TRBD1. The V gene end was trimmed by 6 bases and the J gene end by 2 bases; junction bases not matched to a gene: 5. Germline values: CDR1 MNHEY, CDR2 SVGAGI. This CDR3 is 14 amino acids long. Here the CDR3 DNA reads TGTGCCAGCAGAAGGACAGGGAGAAACTATGGCTACACCTTC. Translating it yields CASRRTGRNYGYTF.

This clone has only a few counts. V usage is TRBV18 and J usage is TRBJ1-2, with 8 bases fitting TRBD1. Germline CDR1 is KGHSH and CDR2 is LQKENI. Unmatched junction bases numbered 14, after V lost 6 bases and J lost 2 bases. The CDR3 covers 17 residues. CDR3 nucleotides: TGTGCCAGCTCGCTCGCACCCTCGCGGACAGGGAACTATGGCTACACCTTC. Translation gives CASSLAPSRTGNYGYTF.

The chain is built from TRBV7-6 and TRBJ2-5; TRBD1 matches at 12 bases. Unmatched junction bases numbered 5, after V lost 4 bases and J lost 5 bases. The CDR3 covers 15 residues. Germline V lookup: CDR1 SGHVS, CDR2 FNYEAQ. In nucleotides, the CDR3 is TGTGCCAGCAGCTGGGGGACAGGGGGCGCGGAGACCCAGTACTTC. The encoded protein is CASSWGTGGAETQYF.

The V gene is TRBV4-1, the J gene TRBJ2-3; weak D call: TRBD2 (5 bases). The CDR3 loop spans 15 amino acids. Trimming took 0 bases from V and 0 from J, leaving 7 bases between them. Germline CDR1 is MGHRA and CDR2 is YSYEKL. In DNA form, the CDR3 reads TGCGCCAGCAGCCAAGAGACGGGAAGCACAGATACGCAGTATTTT. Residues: CASSQETGSTDTQYF.